The 10 T cell receptor beta chains listed next were all sequenced from one sample in a study of read filtering for tumor transcriptome and immune sequencing. The library was built from 400 ng RNA with molecular barcoded adaptors for alpha/delta and beta/gamma chains. Each CDR3 protein gets one entry after TCRdb re-called the reads with MiXCR. The table includes roughly 49,000 distinct CDR3 sequences, 15% to 20% detected once. Material: a population of CD138-negative cells sorted from bone marrow. Receptors were obtained from a donor aged 40 or older with multiple myeloma.

This clonotype occurred many times. CDR3 protein: CASLTNRAANTGELFF. CDR3 bases: TGTGCCAGTTTAACCAACAGGGCCGCGAACACCGGGGAGCTGTTTTTT. The V gene is TRBV19, the J gene TRBJ2-2, with D possibly TRBD1 on 6 matching bases. Trimming removed 8 bases from V and 0 bases from J, with 16 bases in between. This CDR3 region has 16 residues. The germline CDR1 and CDR2 sequences are LNHDA and SQIVND (reference sequence).

The V gene is TRBV7-8, the J gene TRBJ2-3; 7 nucleotides match TRBD1. The CDR3 covers 19 residues. Losses at the gene ends were 3 bases for V and 5 bases for J; bases not matched to a gene: 20. CDR1 and CDR2 (germline): SGHVS, FQNEAQ. CDR3 region: CASSFLILRGSNERDTQYF. The CDR3 region has the DNA TGTGCCAGCAGCTTTTTGATCCTCAGGGGGTCCAACGAACGAGATACGCAGTATTTT.

As to this clonotype: One junction end does not reproduce the germline sequence, and a read error may be involved. This chain's CDR3 is CAGSETSGSPDTQYF. CDR3 DNA: TGTGCCGGCAGCGAGACTAGCGGGAGCCCAGATACGCAGTATTTT. V usage is TRBV28 and J usage is TRBJ2-3; 12 bases line up with TRBD2. The germline V gene has CDR1 MDHEN and CDR2 SYDVKM. The length of the CDR3 is 15 residues.

Comments on this clonotype: A far larger clone is one base from this, pointing to a likely read error. The chain combines TRBV3-2 with TRBJ2-3; the D segment call TRBD2 is taken from the table without a DNA check. TRBV3-2 is designated a pseudogene. The CDR3 has 16 residues. The DNA of the CDR3 is TGTGCCAGCAGCCTCAGGACTAGCGGGAGCACATATACGCAGTATTTT. This codes for CASSLRTSGSTYTQYF.

This clonotype was observed many times. The V and J genes are TRBV10-3 and TRBJ1-1; D possibly corresponds to TRBD1 (6 bases). V was pared by 0 bases and J by 0 bases, with 8 bases between. The CDR3 loop spans 15 amino acids. CDR1 is ENHRY and CDR2 is SYGVKD in the germline V gene. The CDR3 DNA sequence: TGTGCCATCAGTGAGTCGACAGGCGTGAACACTGAAGCTTTCTTT. The encoded protein is CAISESTGVNTEAFF.

This clonotype was found a few times. This sequence joins TRBV7-9 and TRBJ2-3; D possibly uses TRBD1 or TRBD2 (5 bases each). Between the trimmed V and J ends, which lost 2 bases and 4 bases, there was a span of 7 bases. CDR3 length: 13 amino acids. Germline lookup yields CDR1 SEHNR and CDR2 FQNEAQ (reference sequence). CDR3 sequence reads: CASSLRGADTQYF. The CDR3 bases are TGTGCCAGCAGCTTAAGAGGGGCAGATACGCAGTATTTT.

This clonotype has ten or more counts. V and J are TRBV4-3 and TRBJ2-5, with 8 positions matching TRBD1. Germline V gives CDR1 LGHNA, CDR2 YSLEER. V was pared by 3 bases and J by 3 bases, with 6 bases of the junction left unmatched. The CDR3 is 15 amino acids. DNA for the CDR3: TGCGCCAGCAGCCAGGGGACAGGCCGCGAAGAGACCCAGTACTTC. This encodes CASSQGTGREETQYF.

This clonotype came up many times. The genes are TRBV29-1 and TRBJ2-2; D perhaps matches TRBD1 (5 bases). The CDR3 is made up of 15 amino acids. Trimming left V 7 bases short and J 0 bases short, with 15 bases between. The germline CDR1 and CDR2 sequences are SQVTM and ANQGSEA. The CDR3: CSGGHGSANTGELFF. The CDR3 nucleotides are TGCAGCGGAGGACATGGCTCCGCGAACACCGGGGAGCTGTTTTTT.

The table lists this clonotype with many counts. The chain is built from TRBV11-2 and TRBJ2-1; D is possibly TRBD2 (6 bases). This CDR3 comprises 12 residues. V was trimmed by 5 bases and J by 15 bases, leaving 17 bases between them. Germline V gene sequence: CDR1 SGHAT, CDR2 FQNNGV. The CDR3 loop reads CASSQTGAGRFF. The CDR3 DNA sequence: TGTGCCAGCAGCCAGACCGGGGCGGGAAGGTTCTTC.

The rearrangement links TRBV28 to TRBJ2-1, with D maybe TRBD1 (6 bases). This CDR3 has 13 residues. From germline, CDR1 is MDHEN and CDR2 SYDVKM. V was trimmed by 4 bases and J by 8 bases, leaving 12 bases between them. The CDR3: CASSSKQGHEQFF. The CDR3 region has the DNA TGTGCCAGCAGTTCAAAACAGGGTCATGAGCAGTTCTTC.